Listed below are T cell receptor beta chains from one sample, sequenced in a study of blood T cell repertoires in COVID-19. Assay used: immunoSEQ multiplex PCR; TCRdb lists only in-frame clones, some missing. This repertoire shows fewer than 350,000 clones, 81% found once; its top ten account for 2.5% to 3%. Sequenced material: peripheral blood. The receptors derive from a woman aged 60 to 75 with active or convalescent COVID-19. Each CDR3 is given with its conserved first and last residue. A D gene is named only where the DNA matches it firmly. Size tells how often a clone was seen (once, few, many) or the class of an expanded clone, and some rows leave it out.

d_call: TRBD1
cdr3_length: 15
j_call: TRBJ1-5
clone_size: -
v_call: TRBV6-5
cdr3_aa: CASSLDRAANQPQHF
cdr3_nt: TGTGCCAGCAGTTTAGACAGGGCAGCAAATCAGCCCCAGCATTTT

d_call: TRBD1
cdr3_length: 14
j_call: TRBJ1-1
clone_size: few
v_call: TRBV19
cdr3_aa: CATGDRGRNTEAFF
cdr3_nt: TGTGCCACAGGGGACAGGGGAAGGAACACTGAAGCTTTCTTT

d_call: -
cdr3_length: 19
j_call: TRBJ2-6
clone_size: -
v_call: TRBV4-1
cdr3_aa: CASSQVFTRGLSGANVLTF
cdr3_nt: TGCGCCAGCAGCCAAGTTTTCACCCGCGGCCTGTCTGGGGCCAACGTCCTGACTTTC

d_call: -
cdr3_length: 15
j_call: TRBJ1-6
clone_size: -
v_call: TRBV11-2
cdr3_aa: CASSLVGGPNSPLHF
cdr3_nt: TGTGCCAGCAGCTTAGTCGGGGGACCCAATTCACCCCTCCACTTT

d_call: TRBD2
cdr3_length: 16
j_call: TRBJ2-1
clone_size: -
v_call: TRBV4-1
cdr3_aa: CASSQESGGLNNEQFF
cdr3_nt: TGCGCCAGCAGCCAAGAGAGCGGGGGATTGAACAATGAGCAGTTCTTC

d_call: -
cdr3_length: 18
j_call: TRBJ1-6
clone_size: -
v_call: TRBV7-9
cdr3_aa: CASSLGSIDWRENSPLHF
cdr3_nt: TGTGCCAGCAGCTTAGGTAGTATAGACTGGCGCGAAAATTCACCCCTCCACTTT

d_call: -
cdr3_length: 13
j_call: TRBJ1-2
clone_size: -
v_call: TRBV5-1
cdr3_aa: CATSGRGDYGYTF
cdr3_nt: TGCGCCACCTCGGGACGGGGGGACTATGGCTACACCTTC

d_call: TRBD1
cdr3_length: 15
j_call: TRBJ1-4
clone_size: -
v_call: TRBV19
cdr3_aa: CASSWGDRVNEKLFF
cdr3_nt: TGTGCCAGTAGTTGGGGGGACAGGGTAAATGAAAAACTGTTTTTT

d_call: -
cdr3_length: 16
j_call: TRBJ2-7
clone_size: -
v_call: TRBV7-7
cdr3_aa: CASSLGGPGAPYEQYF
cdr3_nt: TGTGCCAGCAGCTTAGGGGGGCCAGGGGCCCCATACGAGCAGTACTTC

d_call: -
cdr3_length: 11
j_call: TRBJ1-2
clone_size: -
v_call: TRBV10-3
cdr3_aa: CAISETGLGTF
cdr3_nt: TGTGCCATCAGTGAAACAGGTCTGGGCACCTTC

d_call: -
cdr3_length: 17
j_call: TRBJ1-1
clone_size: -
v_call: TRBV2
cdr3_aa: CASSEYLAVPQNTEAFF
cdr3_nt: TGTGCCAGCAGTGAATACCTTGCAGTGCCCCAGAACACTGAAGCTTTCTTT

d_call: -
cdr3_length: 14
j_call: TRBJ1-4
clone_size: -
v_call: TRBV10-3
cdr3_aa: CAIGAGLANEKLFF
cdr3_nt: TGTGCCATCGGGGCAGGGCTTGCTAATGAAAAACTGTTTTTT

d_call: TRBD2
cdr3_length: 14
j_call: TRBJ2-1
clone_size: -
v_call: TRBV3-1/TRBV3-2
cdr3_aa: CASTQGLAPGGPFF
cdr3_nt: TGTGCCAGCACCCAGGGACTAGCCCCTGGTGGGCCGTTCTTC

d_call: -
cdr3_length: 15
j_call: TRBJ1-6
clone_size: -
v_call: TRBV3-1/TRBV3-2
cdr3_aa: CASSPTTGVNSPLHF
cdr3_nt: TGTGCCAGCAGCCCGACGACAGGTGTCAATTCACCCCTCCACTTT

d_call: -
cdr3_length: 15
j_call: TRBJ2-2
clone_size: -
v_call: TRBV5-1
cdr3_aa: CASSSEGADTGELFF
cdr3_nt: TGCGCCAGCAGCTCGGAGGGGGCGGATACCGGGGAGCTGTTTTTT

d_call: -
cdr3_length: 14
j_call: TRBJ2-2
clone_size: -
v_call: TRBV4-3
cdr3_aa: CASSQDLGPGELFF
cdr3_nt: TGCGCCAGCAGCCAAGATCTGGGGCCCGGGGAGCTGTTTTTT